The present entry profiles one T cell receptor (beta chain) with its context. Antigen unknown. The data derive from a study of blood T cells in healthy people across ages. Study in general: There was about one barcoded beta molecule captured by template switching per two T cells. Study observations and caveats: Measured against age, TCR beta diversity per million T cells decreased in a roughly linear manner. What prevented conclusive comparison of naive and antigen-experienced cells was that PBMCs were unsorted.

Each donor had around 9.2 milliliters of peripheral blood drawn. The CDR3 length is 13 residues. The germline V and J ends were trimmed by 4 bases and 14 bases, with 19 bases remaining between them. Germline CDR1 reads LGHNT; CDR2 reads FRNRAP. Next came a second PCR, run for about 7 to 12 cycles, which used a sample-barcoded 5' primer along with a J-beta primer mix. One entry per CDR3 protein, called by TCRdb with MiXCR from the 5' RACE reads. The table includes approximately 1,000,000 distinct CDR3 sequences, 35% to 50% detected once. The TCR comes from a woman in her fifties or sixties in good health. The genes are TRBV12-5 and TRBJ2-3, with D possibly TRBD1 on 5 matching bases. Sequenced material: blood. CDR3 nucleotides: TGTGCTAGTGGTTCATCCTTGGGGCGGCTAAGGTATTTT. As protein: CASGSSLGRLRYF.